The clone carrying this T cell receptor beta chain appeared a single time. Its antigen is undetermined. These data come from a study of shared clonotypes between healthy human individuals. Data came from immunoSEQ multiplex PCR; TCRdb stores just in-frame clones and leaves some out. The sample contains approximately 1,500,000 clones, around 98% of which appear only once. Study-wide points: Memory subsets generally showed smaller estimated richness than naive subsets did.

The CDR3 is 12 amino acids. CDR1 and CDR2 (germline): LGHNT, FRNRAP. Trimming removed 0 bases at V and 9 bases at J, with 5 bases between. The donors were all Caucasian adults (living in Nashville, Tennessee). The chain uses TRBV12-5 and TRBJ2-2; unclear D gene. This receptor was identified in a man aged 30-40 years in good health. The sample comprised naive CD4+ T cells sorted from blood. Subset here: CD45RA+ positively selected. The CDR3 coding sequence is TGTGCTAGTGGTTTGGTACCTTGGGAGCTGTTTTTT. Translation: CASGLVPWELFF.